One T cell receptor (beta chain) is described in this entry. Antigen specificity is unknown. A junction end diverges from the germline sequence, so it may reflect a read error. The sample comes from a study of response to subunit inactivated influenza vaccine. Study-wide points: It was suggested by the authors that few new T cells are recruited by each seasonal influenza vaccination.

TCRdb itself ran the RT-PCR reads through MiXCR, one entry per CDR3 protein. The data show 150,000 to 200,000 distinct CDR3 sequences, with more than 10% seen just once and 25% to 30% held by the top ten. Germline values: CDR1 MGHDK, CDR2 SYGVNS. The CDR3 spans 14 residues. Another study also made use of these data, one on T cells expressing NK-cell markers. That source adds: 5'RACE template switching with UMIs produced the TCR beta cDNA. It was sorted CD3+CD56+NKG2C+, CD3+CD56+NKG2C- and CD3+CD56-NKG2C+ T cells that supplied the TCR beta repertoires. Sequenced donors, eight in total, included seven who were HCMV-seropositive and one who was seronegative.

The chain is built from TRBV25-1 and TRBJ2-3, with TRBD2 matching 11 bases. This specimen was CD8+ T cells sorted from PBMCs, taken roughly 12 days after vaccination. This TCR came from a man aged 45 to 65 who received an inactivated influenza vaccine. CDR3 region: CASSDRRLAGPQGF. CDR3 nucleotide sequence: TGTGCCAGCAGTGACCGGCGACTAGCGGGGCCTCAGGGTTTT.